Below are 25 T cell receptor beta chains sequenced from a single sample in a study of T cell clones after liver transplantation. Assay: immunoSEQ multiplex PCR; the TCRdb copy retains only in-frame clones and omits some. The data hold nearly 55,000 clones, with roughly 84% observed a single time. The sequenced sample was CD4+ T cells from blood, obtained before liver transplant. The receptor set was obtained from a human donor who received a liver transplant.

This clone was counted a single time. Here the CDR3 reads CASRGTSGLRDTQYF. CDR3 nucleotides: TGTGCCAGCAGGGGGACTAGCGGTTTGAGGGATACGCAGTATTTT. This chain joins TRBV28 and TRBJ2-3; 11 nucleotides match TRBD2. The CDR3 is 15 amino acids. In germline, CDR1 is MDHEN, CDR2 SYDVKM. Unmatched junction bases numbered 8, after V lost 6 bases and J lost 6 bases.

The chain carries TRBV10-3 and TRBJ2-7; 7 bases line up with TRBD1. Germline CDR1 and CDR2: ENHRY and SYGVKD. This CDR3 is built from 15 residues. Losses at the gene ends were 6 bases for V and 3 bases for J; bases not matched to a gene: 11. The CDR3: CAISENPGTDYEQYF. The CDR3 DNA follows: TGTGCCATCAGCGAGAATCCCGGGACAGACTACGAGCAGTACTTC.

This clone was detected once. The chain carries TRBV6-5 and TRBJ2-2, with unresolved D. The CDR3 is 13 residues long. Trimming stripped 2 bases from V and 0 bases from J, with 1 base between. The V gene's germline CDR1 is MNHEY and CDR2 SVGAGI. CDR3 bases: TGTGCCAGCAGTTACGCGAACACCGGGGAGCTGTTTTTT. It encodes CASSYANTGELFF.

This clone was picked up a small number of times. The chain couples TRBV4-3 to TRBJ2-3; TRBD2 agrees at 9 bases. CDR1 LGHNA and CDR2 YSLEER come from the germline V gene. The CDR3 is made up of 18 amino acids. V shed 0 bases, J shed 4 bases, and the junction held 11 bases outside the gene matches. The chain's CDR3 is CASSQERIGGGAADTQYF. The DNA of the CDR3 is TGCGCCAGCAGCCAAGAACGGATCGGCGGGGGGGCAGCAGATACGCAGTATTTT.

This chain uses TRBV28 with TRBJ2-3; 11 bases are shared with TRBD2. Per the germline V gene, CDR1 is MDHEN and CDR2 is SYDVKM. The V and J ends lost 10 bases and 4 bases, in that order; junction bases with no gene match: 7. This CDR3 is 14 amino acids long. For the CDR3, the DNA is TGTGCCACCTACCGGACTAGCGGGTCAGATACGCAGTATTTT. Translating gives CATYRTSGSDTQYF.

The rearrangement uses TRBV28 and TRBJ1-1; D is undetermined. Per the germline V gene, CDR1 is MDHEN and CDR2 is SYDVKM. This CDR3 region has 16 residues. The ends were cut back, 2 bases at V and 4 bases at J, with 17 bases in the middle. The CDR3 nucleotides read TGTGCCAGCAGTTTAATGCCCCTCTTTCACGGCACTGAAGCTTTCTTT. It specifies CASSLMPLFHGTEAFF.

The CDR3 reads CASIDRGAKLFF. CDR3 nucleotide sequence: TGTGCCAGCATCGACAGGGGGGCAAAACTGTTTTTT. The rearrangement links TRBV7-9 to TRBJ1-4; 9 positions match TRBD1. Per the germline V gene, CDR1 is SEHNR and CDR2 is FQNEAQ (reference sequence). The CDR3 is 12 residues long. V was clipped by 7 bases and J by 10 bases; unmatched bases: 4. The full variable domain, completed using reference TRBV7-9 and TRBJ1-4, is DTGVSQNPRHKITKRGQNVTFRCDPISEHNRLYWYRQTLGQGPEFLTYFQNEAQLEKSRLLSDRFSAERPKGSFSTLEIQRTEQGDSAMYLCASIDRGAKLFFGSGTQLSVL.

The chain has TRBV5-1 and TRBJ1-1; no firm D call. Trimming shortened V by 4 bases and J by 11 bases, and 18 bases separated the two germline ends. This CDR3 comprises 13 residues. The germline V gene encodes CDR1 SGHRS and CDR2 YFSETQ. CDR3 nucleotides: TGCGCCAGCAGCCCGAACACGGAGAGGAGTGCTTTCTTT. This translates into CASSPNTERSAFF.

This clone turned up a few times. J is TRBJ2-1 and V is TRBV19, with 8 bases identical to TRBD2. Germline V gene data show CDR1 as LNHDA and CDR2 as SQIVND (reference sequence). The V and J ends lost 7 bases and 9 bases, in that order; junction bases with no gene match: 14. CDR3 length: 15 amino acids. The DNA for the CDR3 is TGTGCCAGTAAGGGTAGCGGGGCCTATTTTAGTGAGCAGTTCTTC. Residues: CASKGSGAYFSEQFF.

The rearrangement uses TRBV7-9 and TRBJ1-1, with D possibly TRBD1 on 6 matching bases. This CDR3 is built from 14 residues. Deletions cut 5 bases from V and 11 bases from J, with 21 bases between. Germline assignment: CDR1 SEHNR and CDR2 FQNEAQ (reference sequence). The CDR3 is CASSRGQTNMEAFF. The CDR3 DNA follows: TGTGCCAGCAGCCGGGGGCAGACCAATATGGAGGCTTTCTTT.

The chain combines TRBV10-3 with TRBJ1-5; no firm D call. The CDR3 loop spans 15 amino acids. V gave up 0 bases and J gave up 6 bases, with 12 bases separating them. The germline CDR1 and CDR2 sequences are ENHRY and SYGVKD. The CDR3 protein is CAISESMSGVQPQHF. CDR3 coding DNA: TGTGCCATCAGTGAGTCTATGTCCGGGGTTCAGCCCCAGCATTTT.

The chain has TRBV6-4 and TRBJ1-5, with a tentative D call TRBD1 (5 bases). Germline V gives CDR1 MRHNA, CDR2 SNTAGT. The CDR3 has 13 amino acids. V lost 6 bases, J lost 3 bases, and 9 bases lay in between. CDR3 loop: CASSPDTNQPQHF. The CDR3 coding sequence is TGTGCCAGCAGCCCGGACACCAATCAGCCCCAGCATTTT.

This clone was counted between two and nine times. The chain couples TRBV15 to TRBJ2-7; no firm D call. Per the germline V gene, CDR1 is LNHNV and CDR2 is YYDKDF (reference sequence). The CDR3 spans 15 residues. The V end was cut by 5 bases, the J end by 2 bases, with 16 bases between. The CDR3 protein is CATSPMGSQTYEQYF. The CDR3 nucleotides are TGTGCCACCAGCCCTATGGGGTCTCAGACCTACGAGCAGTACTTC.

The V and J genes are TRBV18 and TRBJ1-1; 11 bases fit TRBD1. The germline V gene has CDR1 KGHSH and CDR2 LQKENI. CDR3 length: 16 residues. V shed 0 bases and J 5 bases; nucleotides not matched to a gene: 5. The CDR3: CASSPPVGQGGTEAFF. CDR3 sequence (DNA): TGTGCCAGCTCACCACCGGTGGGACAGGGGGGGACTGAAGCTTTCTTT.

The genes are TRBV6-5 and TRBJ2-5; 12 bases align to TRBD1. CDR1 MNHEY and CDR2 SVGAGI come from the germline V gene. This CDR3 has 15 amino acids. The trim removed 6 bases at V and 4 bases at J, leaving 6 bases unmatched. The CDR3 sequence is CASSRSGQGAETQYF. The CDR3, as DNA: TGTGCCAGCAGCCGCTCGGGACAGGGGGCAGAGACCCAGTACTTC.

The genes are TRBV7-9 and TRBJ2-1; TRBD2 matches 8 bases. Unmatched junction bases numbered 7, after V lost 3 bases and J lost 15 bases. CDR1 is SEHNR, CDR2 FQNEAQ, per germline (reference sequence). This CDR3 is built from 12 residues. The CDR3 region is CASSFGLAGLFF. DNA for the CDR3: TGTGCCAGCAGCTTCGGACTAGCCGGGCTGTTCTTC.

V gene TRBV14 combines with J gene TRBJ2-7; 7 bases line up with TRBD2. Germline CDR1 is SGHDN and CDR2 is FVKESK. The CDR3 runs 14 residues. With 4 bases clipped from V and 6 bases from J, the junction kept 9 bases outside the gene matches. The CDR3 nucleotides are TGTGCCAGCAGCCGAGGGGCGGGGGTGCCCGAGCAGTACTTC. Translated, it gives CASSRGAGVPEQYF.

The V call is TRBV5-1, the J call TRBJ2-7; 7 nucleotides agree with TRBD1. The CDR3 sequence is 18 residues long. V trimming: 1 base; J trimming: 6 bases; junction bases outside the gene matches: 19. The germline V gene has CDR1 SGHRS and CDR2 YFSETQ. CDR3 nucleotide sequence: TGCGCCAGCAGCTTGTTCCCGGCCGACAGGGAGCTCCCCCTCGAGCAGTACTTC. Its translation: CASSLFPADRELPLEQYF.

Concerning this clone itself: A read error may produce the germline difference seen at one junction end. The gene calls are TRBV5-4 and TRBJ1-2; no definite D call. The CDR3 contains 13 residues. Germline V lookup: CDR1 SGHNT, CDR2 YYREEE (reference sequence). The chain's CDR3 is CASSLALRDGYTF. DNA of the CDR3: TGTGCCAGCAGTTTGGCCCTCCGGGATGGCTACACCTTC.

The chain carries TRBV7-9 and TRBJ1-6; tentatively, D is TRBD1 (6 bases). CDR3 size: 19 residues. Trimming took off 5 bases at V and 0 bases at J, with 20 bases between the two ends. The germline gives CDR1 SEHNR, CDR2 FQNEAQ (reference sequence). The DNA for the CDR3 is TGTGCCAGCAGCACAACGGCCGGGGGGGCGAGCTCCTATAATTCACCCCTCCACTTT. Protein sequence: CASSTTAGGASSYNSPLHF.

This chain links TRBV7-2 with TRBJ1-5; D call uncertain. The germline V gene has CDR1 SGHTA and CDR2 FQGNSA. The V end was cut by 4 bases, the J end by 1 base, with 14 bases between. CDR3 length equals 16 residues. CDR3 sequence: CASSSIFRRSNQPQHF. In DNA, the CDR3 is TGTGCCAGCAGCTCGATCTTCCGCAGAAGCAATCAGCCCCAGCATTTT.

V is TRBV29-1 and J is TRBJ2-5; D is possibly TRBD1 or TRBD2 (6 bases each). The V gene lost 6 bases and the J gene lost 4 bases, with 18 bases spanning the gap. The CDR3 is made up of 14 amino acids. Germline values: CDR1 SQVTM, CDR2 ANQGSEA. The chain's CDR3 is CSVEGGLKGETQYF. DNA of the CDR3: TGCAGCGTCGAGGGGGGTCTCAAAGGAGAGACCCAGTACTTC.

The chain combines TRBV27 with TRBJ2-7, with TRBD2 as a possible D gene (5 bases). Germline V gene data show CDR1 as MNHEY and CDR2 as SMNVEV (reference sequence). With 2 bases removed from V and 6 bases from J, the gap between germline ends came to 8 bases. The CDR3 consists of 12 residues. The CDR3 region has the DNA TGTGCCAGCAGTTTAACCGCGGGCGAGCAGTACTTC. Protein sequence: CASSLTAGEQYF.

This clone was seen a few times. This chain joins TRBV29-1 and TRBJ1-2; unclear D gene. This CDR3 spans 11 amino acids. Trimming took off 8 bases at V and 7 bases at J, with 14 bases between the two ends. Germline V gene lookup returns CDR1 SQVTM and CDR2 ANQGSEA. CDR3 sequence reads: CSTQLGGGYTF. The CDR3 DNA follows: TGCAGCACTCAGCTCGGTGGTGGCTACACCTTC.

DNA for the CDR3: TGTGCCAGCAGCTTACGGGACAGGGGGCGCATAAGCACAGATACGCAGTATTTT. Translation: CASSLRDRGRISTDTQYF. The chain combines TRBV7-2 with TRBJ2-3; 12 bases are a match to TRBD1. The ends lost 2 bases at V and 0 bases at J; junction bases unmatched: 6. The CDR3 loop spans 18 amino acids. Germline-derived CDR1 and CDR2 are SGHTA and FQGNSA. Complete variable domain (other parts from reference TRBV7-2 and TRBJ2-3): GAGVSQSPSNKVTEKGKDVELRCDPISGHTALYWYRQSLGQGLEFLIYFQGNSAPDKSGLPSDRFSAERTGGSVSTLTIQRTQQEDSAVYLCASSLRDRGRISTDTQYFGPGTRLTVL.